This record covers a single TCR beta chain. Its antigen is still unknown. Autologous stem cell transplantation was followed by relapse in every patient, and brentuximab vedotin exposure varied. This record comes from a study of PD-1 blockade in classical Hodgkin lymphoma. General study points: At baseline, newly diagnosed patients reportedly showed less TCR diversity than healthy donors. With CD4+ cells, TCR diversity rose significantly by C4D1, but not with CD8+ cells. Some patients began nivolumab under 1 year after ASCT. These patients were excluded from later analyses.

TCRdb's copy holds only in-frame clones and misses some; the assay was immunoSEQ multiplex PCR. The table has under 40,000 clones, about four fifths seen once. The CDR3 is 15 amino acids. Germline V lookup: CDR1 MNHEY, CDR2 SVGAGI. V shed 4 bases, J shed 4 bases, and the junction held 7 bases outside the gene matches. The chain uses TRBV6-5 and TRBJ2-7; 10 bases align to TRBD2. The sequences come from peripheral blood mononuclear cells (PBMCs), collected at baseline. The clonotype originates from a human donor with classical Hodgkin lymphoma. This CDR3 is CASSFDSGGLYEQYF. Here the CDR3 DNA reads TGTGCCAGCAGTTTTGATAGCGGGGGGCTTTACGAGCAGTACTTC.